This passage covers 27 T cell receptor beta chains from one sample sequenced in a study of blood T cell repertoires in COVID-19. Method: immunoSEQ multiplex PCR; TCRdb's copy keeps in-frame clones and lacks some. This table has under 300,000 clones, just under 85% appearing once. The sequenced material came from PBMCs or T cells enriched from blood (not recorded which). These receptors were obtained from a man between 40 and 49 years old who had recovered from COVID-19.

The rearrangement links TRBV5-1 to TRBJ1-1; D is unclear. Germline V gives CDR1 SGHRS, CDR2 YFSETQ. The CDR3 runs to 14 residues. Trimming cost V 4 bases and J 0 bases, with 10 bases left between them. CDR3 amino acids: CASSRLTVNTEAFF. The CDR3 DNA reads TGCGCCAGCAGCCGACTGACGGTGAACACTGAAGCTTTCTTT. The variable domain in full, with the rest retrieved from reference TRBV5-1 and TRBJ1-1, is KAGVTQTPRYLIKTRGQQVTLSCSPISGHRSVSWYQQTPGQGLQFLFEYFSETQRNKGNFPGRFSGRQFSNSRSEMNVSTLELGDSALYLCASSRLTVNTEAFFGQGTRLTVV.

V and J are TRBV5-1 and TRBJ2-2, with 10 bases matching TRBD2. V gave up 3 bases and J gave up 4 bases; unmatched junction bases: 3. CDR1 is SGHRS and CDR2 is YFSETQ in the germline V gene. This CDR3 is built from 15 residues. The CDR3 DNA sequence: TGCGCCAGCAGCTGGAGGACTAGCGGCACCGGGGAGCTGTTTTTT. As protein: CASSWRTSGTGELFF.

This clone was detected once. The chain links TRBV25-1 to TRBJ1-1; weak D call: TRBD1 (6 bases). V shed 2 bases and J shed 5 bases, with 9 bases lying between them. The CDR3 length is 13 residues. CDR1 and CDR2 (germline): MGHDK, SYGVNS. The CDR3 region has the DNA TGTGCCAGCAGTGAAAGAGGGGGAACTGAAGCTTTCTTT. It is translated as CASSERGGTEAFF. The full variable domain, completed using reference TRBV25-1 and TRBJ1-1, is EADIYQTPRYLVIGTGKKITLECSQTMGHDKMYWYQQDPGMELHLIHYSYGVNSTEKGDLSSESTVSRIRTEHFPLTLESARPSHTSQYLCASSERGGTEAFFGQGTRLTVV.

In DNA form, the CDR3 reads TGTGCCAGCAGGGGGACTGCCGGGCCCCAGCATTTT. Its translation: CASRGTAGPQHF. The chain carries TRBV27 and TRBJ1-5; D might be TRBD1 (5 bases). Germline V gives CDR1 MNHEY, CDR2 SMNVEV (reference sequence). The CDR3 totals 12 residues. The ends were cut back, 6 bases at V and 9 bases at J, with 12 bases in the middle.

The chain links TRBV3-1 (or the pseudogene TRBV3-2) to TRBJ1-4; 8 nucleotides line up with TRBD1. CDR3 length equals 15 residues. With 4 bases clipped from V and 0 bases from J, the junction kept 1 base outside the gene matches. Germline CDR1 is LGHDT and CDR2 is YNNKEL (reference sequence). The CDR3 protein is CASSPTGATNEKLFF. The DNA of the CDR3 is TGTGCCAGCAGCCCGACAGGGGCAACTAATGAAAAACTGTTTTTT.

The J gene is TRBJ2-5, the V gene TRBV3-1 (or the pseudogene TRBV3-2), with 9 bases identical to TRBD2. The germline CDR1 and CDR2 sequences are LGHDT and YNNKEL (reference sequence). Trimming at V came to 1 base and at J to 1 base, leaving 1 base not matched to a gene. The CDR3 has 15 residues. The CDR3 nucleotides are TGTGCCAGCAGCCAAGTTAGCGGGGGCCAAGAGACCCAGTACTTC. It encodes CASSQVSGGQETQYF.

The CDR3 protein is CASSLGTAGYLTNSPLHF. The CDR3 nucleotides read TGCGCCAGCAGCCTGGGGACCGCGGGGTATCTAACCAATTCACCCCTCCACTTT. The gene calls are TRBV5-1 and TRBJ1-6; TRBD1 might be the D (5 bases). This CDR3 comprises 18 residues. CDR1 is SGHRS and CDR2 is YFSETQ in the germline V gene. The V end lost 4 bases, the J end lost 7 bases, and 24 bases lay between the germline ends. The whole variable domain, filled in from reference TRBV5-1 and TRBJ1-6, reads KAGVTQTPRYLIKTRGQQVTLSCSPISGHRSVSWYQQTPGQGLQFLFEYFSETQRNKGNFPGRFSGRQFSNSRSEMNVSTLELGDSALYLCASSLGTAGYLTNSPLHFGNGTRLTVT.

This clone was picked up many times. The V call is TRBV7-6, the J call TRBJ2-2; 13 nucleotides agree with TRBD2. Germline V lookup: CDR1 SGHVS, CDR2 FNYEAQ. Trimming cost V 5 bases and J 6 bases; bases outside gene matches: 6. The CDR3 is 16 residues long. In DNA form, the CDR3 reads TGTGCCAGCAGCCTGCGGACTAGCGGGAGTTCCGGGGAGCTGTTTTTT. Translating gives CASSLRTSGSSGELFF.

The chain links TRBV4-1 to TRBJ1-2; D is perhaps TRBD1 (5 bases). The ends were cut back, 1 base at V and 4 bases at J, with 13 bases in the middle. The germline V gene has CDR1 MGHRA and CDR2 YSYEKL. The CDR3 contains 15 residues. The CDR3 DNA reads as TGCGCCAGCAGCCAAGTTGCAGGGCAACTCTATGGCTACACCTTC. This translates into CASSQVAGQLYGYTF.

The CDR3 loop reads CASSLEGQGLTDTQYF. CDR3 nucleotides: TGCGCCAGCAGCTTGGAGGGACAGGGGCTGACAGATACGCAGTATTTT. V and J are TRBV5-1 and TRBJ2-3; 10 bases fit TRBD1. Germline values: CDR1 SGHRS, CDR2 YFSETQ. V lost 0 bases, J lost 3 bases, and 4 bases stayed unmatched. The CDR3 has 16 residues.

This clone was observed a few times. This chain uses TRBV7-9 with TRBJ2-7; 8 nucleotides agree with TRBD1. The CDR3 covers 15 residues. Germline lookup yields CDR1 SEHNR and CDR2 FQNEAQ (reference sequence). V shed 5 bases, J shed 2 bases, and the junction held 8 bases outside the gene matches. The CDR3 DNA sequence: TGTGCCAGCAGCCCCGGGACAGGAAAGACCTACGAGCAGTACTTC. Translation gives CASSPGTGKTYEQYF.

V is TRBV5-4 and J is TRBJ1-6; 9 nucleotides match TRBD1. This CDR3 spans 15 amino acids. CDR1 and CDR2 (germline): SGHNT, YYREEE (reference sequence). The V gene end was trimmed by 4 bases and the J gene end by 7 bases; junction bases not matched to a gene: 6. DNA of the CDR3: TGTGCCAGCAGCATAGGACAGGGGCTGAATTCACCCCTCCACTTT. Translating it yields CASSIGQGLNSPLHF.

The chain is built from TRBV5-4 and TRBJ1-1; D not resolved. Between the trimmed V and J ends, which lost 1 base and 1 base, there was a span of 5 bases. CDR3 length: 13 residues. Germline assignment: CDR1 SGHNT and CDR2 YYREEE (reference sequence). CDR3 amino acids: CASSLSWNTEAFF. CDR3 coding DNA: TGTGCCAGCAGCTTGTCGTGGAACACTGAAGCTTTCTTT. Full variable domain (outside the CDR3, taken from reference TRBV5-4 and TRBJ1-1): ETGVTQSPTHLIKTRGQQVTLRCSSQSGHNTVSWYQQALGQGPQFIFQYYREEENGRGNFPPRFSGLQFPNYSSELNVNALELDDSALYLCASSLSWNTEAFFGQGTRLTVV.

The chain uses TRBV7-8 and TRBJ2-6; no clear D. CDR1 is SGHVS and CDR2 is FQNEAQ in the germline V gene. V shed 3 bases and J shed 0 bases, with 12 bases lying between them. CDR3 length: 17 amino acids. The chain's CDR3 is CASSFGSAFSGANVLTF. The CDR3 DNA reads TGTGCCAGCAGCTTTGGCAGTGCTTTCTCTGGGGCCAACGTCCTGACTTTC. The variable domain in full, with the rest retrieved from reference TRBV7-8 and TRBJ2-6, is GAGVSQSPRYKVAKRGQDVALRCDPISGHVSLFWYQQALGQGPEFLTYFQNEAQLDKSGLPSDRFFAERPEGSVSTLKIQRTQQEDSAVYLCASSFGSAFSGANVLTFGAGSRLTVL.

The J gene is TRBJ1-5, the V gene TRBV7-2; TRBD1 matches 7 bases. V dropped 9 bases and J dropped 5; count of bases not matched to a gene: 13. Per germline, CDR1 SGHTA and CDR2 FQGNSA. The CDR3 is 15 amino acids. DNA for the CDR3: TGTGCCAGTCGGCAATCCGACAGGGTGTATCAGCCCCAGCATTTT. Amino acids: CASRQSDRVYQPQHF.

This clone was detected a few times. The chain has TRBV5-4 and TRBJ1-4; a weak D match, TRBD1 (5 bases). Trimming cost V 6 bases and J 6 bases, with 18 bases left between them. The germline V gene has CDR1 SGHNT and CDR2 YYREEE (reference sequence). This CDR3 is built from 15 residues. CDR3 DNA sequence: TGTGCCAGCACCCTGGGCGGGGGGGAGCATGAAAAACTGTTTTTT. This codes for CASTLGGGEHEKLFF.

This clone was detected only a few times. V usage is TRBV2 and J usage is TRBJ2-7, with a weak D call TRBD2 (6 bases). The CDR3 has 14 amino acids. Trimming shortened V by 2 bases and J by 6 bases, and 14 bases separated the two germline ends. Germline CDR1 is SNHLY and CDR2 is FYNNEI. DNA of the CDR3: TGTGCCAGCAGTGAACTGCGGGATCCGCCCGAGCAGTACTTC. As protein: CASSELRDPPEQYF.

The chain carries TRBV5-1 and TRBJ2-1, with 10 bases aligning to TRBD2. The V gene's germline CDR1 is SGHRS and CDR2 YFSETQ. The ends lost 0 bases at V and 7 bases at J; junction bases unmatched: 7. The CDR3 consists of 16 residues. CDR3 in amino acids: CASSLELAGGENEQFF. The DNA for the CDR3 is TGCGCCAGCAGCTTGGAGTTAGCGGGAGGAGAGAATGAGCAGTTCTTC.

This clone has a handful of counts. The CDR3 DNA reads as TGCAGTGCCTCACAGGGGCCCTACGAGCAGTACTTC. Translated, it gives CSASQGPYEQYF. This chain joins TRBV29-1 and TRBJ2-7; 7 positions agree with TRBD1. The germline CDR1 and CDR2 sequences are SQVTM and ANQGSEA. This CDR3 contains 12 residues.

The table lists this clone with a few counts. The chain's CDR3 is CASSLYSEAFF. CDR3 nucleotide sequence: TGTGCCAGCAGCCTCTACAGCGAAGCTTTCTTT. J is TRBJ1-1 and V is TRBV7-9; unclear D gene. The ends were cut back, 5 bases at V and 8 bases at J, with 9 bases in the middle. CDR1 is SEHNR, CDR2 FQNEAQ, per germline (reference sequence). CDR3 size: 11 residues.

This chain joins TRBV5-1 and TRBJ2-2; maybe TRBD2 (5 bases). The germline CDR1 and CDR2 sequences are SGHRS and YFSETQ. V was pared by 0 bases and J by 6 bases, with 9 bases between. The CDR3 is 14 amino acids. The DNA of the CDR3 is TGCGCCAGCAGCTTGGAGCCAGCGGCCGGGGAGCTGTTTTTT. Its protein is CASSLEPAAGELFF.

This chain connects TRBV28 to TRBJ1-6, with 8 positions matching TRBD1. V shed 5 bases and J 8 bases; nucleotides not matched to a gene: 17. The germline CDR1 and CDR2 sequences are MDHEN and SYDVKM. The CDR3 sequence is 18 residues long. The CDR3 spells CASSPNPYYRGKYSPLHF. In nucleotides, the CDR3 is TGTGCCAGCAGTCCGAACCCCTATTACAGGGGGAAGTATTCACCCCTCCACTTT.

A few counts support this clone. The rearrangement joins TRBV19 to TRBJ1-1, with a weak D call TRBD1 (5 bases). This CDR3 contains 13 residues. CDR1 is LNHDA and CDR2 is SQIVND in the germline V gene (reference sequence). Trimming left V 2 bases short and J 8 bases short, with 12 bases between. CDR3 in amino acids: CASSILGGKEAFF. CDR3 nucleotides: TGTGCCAGTAGTATACTTGGGGGGAAAGAAGCTTTCTTT. Full variable domain (rest looked up from reference TRBV19 and TRBJ1-1): DGGITQSPKYLFRKEGQNVTLSCEQNLNHDAMYWYRQDPGQGLRLIYYSQIVNDFQKGDIAEGYSVSREKKESFPLTVTSAQKNPTAFYLCASSILGGKEAFFGQGTRLTVV.

V gene TRBV5-4 combines with J gene TRBJ2-7, with D perhaps TRBD1 (5 bases). This CDR3 contains 14 residues. V was shortened by 0 bases and J by 3 bases, with 10 bases between the two germline ends. The germline CDR1 and CDR2 sequences are SGHNT and YYREEE (reference sequence). The CDR3 nucleotides read TGTGCCAGCAGCTTGGCCCAGGGTATCTACGAGCAGTACTTC. This sequence encodes CASSLAQGIYEQYF.

The V and J genes are TRBV6-6 and TRBJ1-5; a weak D match, TRBD1 (5 bases). The ends were cut back, 5 bases at V and 3 bases at J, with 14 bases in the middle. The CDR3 has 15 residues. CDR1 is MNHNY, CDR2 SVGAGI, per germline (reference sequence). CDR3 loop: CASSVLVTDNQPQHF. The CDR3 coding sequence is TGTGCCAGCAGTGTGTTAGTGACAGACAATCAGCCCCAGCATTTT.

J is TRBJ2-3 and V is TRBV6-5; weak D call: TRBD2 (5 bases). Germline V gene sequence: CDR1 MNHEY, CDR2 SVGAGI. The CDR3 is made up of 16 amino acids. The V and J ends lost 2 bases and 1 base respectively, with 13 bases between them. CDR3 sequence: CASSYRATRGTDTQYF. The CDR3 coding sequence is TGTGCCAGCAGTTACAGGGCTACGAGGGGCACAGATACGCAGTATTTT.

The chain links TRBV5-1 to TRBJ1-3; maybe TRBD1 (6 bases). The CDR3 spans 14 residues. Germline loops: CDR1 SGHRS, CDR2 YFSETQ. Trimming removed 0 bases at V and 8 bases at J, with 12 bases between. The CDR3 coding sequence is TGCGCCAGCAGCTTGGCGGGGGGCGCGCACACCATATATTTT. Amino acid sequence: CASSLAGGAHTIYF.